This T cell receptor (beta chain) comes out of a study of blood T cell repertoires in COVID-19. Measured with immunoSEQ multiplex PCR; TCRdb has only the in-frame clones, and not every one. Here the sample spans 100,000 to 120,000 clones, 76% being singletons. CDR3 length: 15 amino acids. Looked up from germline, CDR1 is MNHEY and CDR2 is SMNVEV (reference sequence). Trimming cost V 5 bases and J 0 bases, with 12 bases left between them. The sequenced sample consisted of peripheral blood. The clonotype comes from a woman over 75 with acute or convalescent COVID-19. This chain links TRBV27 with TRBJ2-3; D is perhaps TRBD2 (5 bases). The CDR3 sequence: CASSPKRSSTDTQYF. CDR3 DNA: TGTGCCAGCAGTCCTAAGCGGTCTAGCACAGATACGCAGTATTTT.